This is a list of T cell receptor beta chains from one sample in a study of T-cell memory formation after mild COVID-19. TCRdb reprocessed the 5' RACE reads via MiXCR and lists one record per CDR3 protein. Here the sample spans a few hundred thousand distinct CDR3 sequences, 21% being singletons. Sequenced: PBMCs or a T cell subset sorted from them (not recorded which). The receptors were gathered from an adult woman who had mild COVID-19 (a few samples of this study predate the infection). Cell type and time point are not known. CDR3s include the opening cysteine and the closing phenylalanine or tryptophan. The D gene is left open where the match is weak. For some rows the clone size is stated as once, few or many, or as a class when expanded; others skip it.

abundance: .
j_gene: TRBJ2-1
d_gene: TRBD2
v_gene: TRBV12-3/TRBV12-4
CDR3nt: TGTGCCAGCAGTTTACCCCGGACTAGCGGGGGGAGTGAGCAGTTCTTC
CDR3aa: CASSLPRTSGGSEQFF

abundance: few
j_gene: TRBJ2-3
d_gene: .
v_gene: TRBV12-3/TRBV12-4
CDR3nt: TGTGCCAGCAGTTTATTGGGGGGGCAAACAGATACGCAGTATTTT
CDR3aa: CASSLLGGQTDTQYF

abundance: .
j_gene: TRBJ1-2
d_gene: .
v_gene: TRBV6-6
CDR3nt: TGTGCCAGCAGTTACGGGGAGAAGGGTGGCTACACCTTC
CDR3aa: CASSYGEKGGYTF

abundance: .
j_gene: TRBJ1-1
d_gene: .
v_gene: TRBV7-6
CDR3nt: TGTGCCAGCAGCTTCCGGGGGTTGAACACTGAAGCTTTCTTT
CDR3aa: CASSFRGLNTEAFF

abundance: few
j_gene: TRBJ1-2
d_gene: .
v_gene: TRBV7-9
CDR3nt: TGTGCCAGCAGCTTGGGGTCTTCTTATGGCTACACCTTC
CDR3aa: CASSLGSSYGYTF

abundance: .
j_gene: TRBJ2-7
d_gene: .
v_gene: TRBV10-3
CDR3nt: TGTGCCATCCGCCCGACAGCCTCCTACGAGCAGTACTTC
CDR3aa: CAIRPTASYEQYF

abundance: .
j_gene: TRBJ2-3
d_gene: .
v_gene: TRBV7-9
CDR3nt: TGTGCCAGCAGCTCACTGGAGACGAGCACAGATACGCAGTATTTT
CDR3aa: CASSSLETSTDTQYF

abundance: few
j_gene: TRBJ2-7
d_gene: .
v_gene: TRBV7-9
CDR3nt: TGTGCCAGCAGCTTAGTGGGGAACACCTACGAGCAGTACTTC
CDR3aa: CASSLVGNTYEQYF

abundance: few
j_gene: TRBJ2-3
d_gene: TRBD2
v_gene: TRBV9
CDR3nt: TGTGCCAGCAGTGAAAGGCCGGGACTAGCATCTGGAGATACGCAGTATTTT
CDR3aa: CASSERPGLASGDTQYF

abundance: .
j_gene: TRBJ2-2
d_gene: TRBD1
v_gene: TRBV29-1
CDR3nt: TGCAGCGCCGCTACCGGGACAGCGAACACCGGGGAGCTGTTTTTT
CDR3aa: CSAATGTANTGELFF

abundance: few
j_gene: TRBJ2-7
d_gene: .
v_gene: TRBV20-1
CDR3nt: TGCAGTGCTAGGGGGGCGGCCTACGAGCAGTACTTC
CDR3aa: CSARGAAYEQYF

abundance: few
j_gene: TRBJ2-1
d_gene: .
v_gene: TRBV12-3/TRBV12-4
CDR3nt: TGTGCCAGCAGTTTGGGACGTTTTGGTGTAGATGAGCAGTTCTTC
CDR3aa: CASSLGRFGVDEQFF

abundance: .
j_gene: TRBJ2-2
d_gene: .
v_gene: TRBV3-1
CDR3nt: TGTGCCAGCAGCCAAGATTCAGGGTCCACCGGGGAGCTGTTTTTT
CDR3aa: CASSQDSGSTGELFF

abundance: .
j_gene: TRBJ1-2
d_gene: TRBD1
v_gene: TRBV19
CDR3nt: TGTGCCAGTAGTATGGGGACAGGGGTCTCCTATGGCTACACCTTC
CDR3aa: CASSMGTGVSYGYTF

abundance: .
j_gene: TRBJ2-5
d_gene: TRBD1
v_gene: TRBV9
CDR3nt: TGTGCCAGCTCGGGACAGGGGGCGGGAGAGACCCAGTACTTC
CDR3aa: CASSGQGAGETQYF

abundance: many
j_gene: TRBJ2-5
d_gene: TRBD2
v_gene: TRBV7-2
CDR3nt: TGTGCCAGCAGCCTAGGGACTAGCGGATTCCAAGAGACCCAGTACTTC
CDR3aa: CASSLGTSGFQETQYF

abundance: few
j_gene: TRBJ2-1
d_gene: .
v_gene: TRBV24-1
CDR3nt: TGTGCCACCAGTGGGGCGGGAAGGGGCAATGAGCAGTTCTTC
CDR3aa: CATSGAGRGNEQFF

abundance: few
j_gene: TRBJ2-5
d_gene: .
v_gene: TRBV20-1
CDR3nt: TGCAGTGCTGGGTGGGGTGGAGAGACCCAGTACTTC
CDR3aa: CSAGWGGETQYF

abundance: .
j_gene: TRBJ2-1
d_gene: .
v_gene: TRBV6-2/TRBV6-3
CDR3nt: TGTGCCAGCAGTTATTTCGGCCGGGCTAGCGTATACAATGAGCAGTTCTTC
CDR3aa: CASSYFGRASVYNEQFF

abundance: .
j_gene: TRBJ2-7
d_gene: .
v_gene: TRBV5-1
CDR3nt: TGCGCCAGCAGCTGGGCCGGGACGGAGGGGTACGAGCAGTACTTC
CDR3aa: CASSWAGTEGYEQYF

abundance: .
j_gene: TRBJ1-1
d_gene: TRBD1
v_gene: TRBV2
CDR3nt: TGTGCCAGCAGTGAACAGGGGGAAACTGAAGCTTTCTTT
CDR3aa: CASSEQGETEAFF

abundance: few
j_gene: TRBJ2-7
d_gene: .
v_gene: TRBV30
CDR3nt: TGTGCCTGGAGTGTAGGTCATTCCTACGAGCAGTACTTC
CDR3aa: CAWSVGHSYEQYF

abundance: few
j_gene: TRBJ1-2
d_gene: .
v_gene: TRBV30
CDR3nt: TGTGCCTGGAGTGCCGTAGGGACGGGGGAAGACACCTTC
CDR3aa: CAWSAVGTGEDTF

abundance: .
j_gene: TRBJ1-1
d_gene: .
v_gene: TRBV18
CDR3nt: TGTGCCAGCTCACCACCAAAAGGGGTGAACACTGAAGCTTTCTTT
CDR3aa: CASSPPKGVNTEAFF

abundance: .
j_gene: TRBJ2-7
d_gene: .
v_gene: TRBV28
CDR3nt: TGTGCCAGCAGTTTAGGTGGGTCGGGAGACTTTTGGAGCCCCTACGAGCAGTACTTC
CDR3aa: CASSLGGSGDFWSPYEQYF